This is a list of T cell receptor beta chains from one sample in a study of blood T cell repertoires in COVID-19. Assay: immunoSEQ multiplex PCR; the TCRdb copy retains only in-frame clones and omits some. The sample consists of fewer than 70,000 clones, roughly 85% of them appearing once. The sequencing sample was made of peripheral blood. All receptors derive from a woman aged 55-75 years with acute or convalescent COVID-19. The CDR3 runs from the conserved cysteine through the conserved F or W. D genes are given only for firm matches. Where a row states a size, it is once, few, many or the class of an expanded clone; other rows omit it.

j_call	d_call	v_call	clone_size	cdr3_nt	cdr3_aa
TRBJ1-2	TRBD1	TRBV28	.	TGTGCCAGCAGGCCTCCGGGACAGGGGTTTGGCTACACCTTC	CASRPPGQGFGYTF
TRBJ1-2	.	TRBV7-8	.	TGTGCCAGCAGCTTAGCCTCAGGGGTTGATGGCTACACCTTC	CASSLASGVDGYTF
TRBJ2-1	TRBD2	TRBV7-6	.	TGTGCCAGCACCCAACTAGCGGGAGTCTACAATGAGCAGTTCTTC	CASTQLAGVYNEQFF
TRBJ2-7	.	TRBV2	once	TGTGCCAGCAGTGACATCCAGGGCTACGAGCAGTACTTC	CASSDIQGYEQYF
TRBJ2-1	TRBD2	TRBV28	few	TGTGCCAGTACTAGCGGGAGGGTTCGAGAGCAGTTCTTC	CASTSGRVREQFF
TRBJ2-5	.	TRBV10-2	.	TGCGCCAGCGTCCCACGAAGCGTTGGTGTGGGAGAGACCCAGTACTTC	CASVPRSVGVGETQYF
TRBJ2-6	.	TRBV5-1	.	TGCGCCAGCAGCTTACTGACAGGAAGGGCGTCTGGGGCCAACGTCCTGACTTTC	CASSLLTGRASGANVLTF
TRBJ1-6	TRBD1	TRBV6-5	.	TGTGCCAGCAGGGGGACAGGGCAGAATTCACCCCTCCACTTT	CASRGTGQNSPLHF
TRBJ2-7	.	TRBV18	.	TGTGCCAGCTCACCGTCTGGGACACTTTCCTCCTACGAGCAGTACTTC	CASSPSGTLSSYEQYF
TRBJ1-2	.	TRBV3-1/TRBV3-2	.	TGTGCCAGCAGCCGCCACGGGGGGAGGAGTAGCTATGGCTACACCTTC	CASSRHGGRSSYGYTF
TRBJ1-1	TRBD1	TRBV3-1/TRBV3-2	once	TGTGCCAGCAGCCAAGATAACAGGGGGAGAGCTTTCTTT	CASSQDNRGRAFF
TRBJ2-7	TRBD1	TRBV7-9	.	TGTGCCAGCAGCCTGGACAGGGGGAGTTTCTACGAGCAGTACTTC	CASSLDRGSFYEQYF
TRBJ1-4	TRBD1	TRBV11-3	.	TGTGCCAGCAGAGGGGGCAGGGGTGGTGAAAAACTGTTTTTT	CASRGGRGGEKLFF
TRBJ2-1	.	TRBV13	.	TGTGCCAGCAGCTTACAGGGGAATGAGCAGTTCTTC	CASSLQGNEQFF
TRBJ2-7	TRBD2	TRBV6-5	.	TGTGCCAGCAGTTACCGCCCTAGCGGTAGCTCCTACGAGCAGTACTTC	CASSYRPSGSSYEQYF
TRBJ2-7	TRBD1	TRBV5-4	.	TGTGCCAGCAGCTTGGGGGCCAGGACAGGGCAGGACGAGCAGTACTTC	CASSLGARTGQDEQYF
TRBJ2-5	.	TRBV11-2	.	TGTGCCAGCAGTATCCAGGCTGAGACCCAGTACTTC	CASSIQAETQYF
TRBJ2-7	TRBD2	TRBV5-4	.	TGTGCCAGCAGCTTGGGAGGACTAGCGGGAAACGAGCAGTACTTC	CASSLGGLAGNEQYF
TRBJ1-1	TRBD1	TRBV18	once	TGTGCCAGCTCACCCGGGACAGGGCCCATGAACACTGAAGCTTTCTTT	CASSPGTGPMNTEAFF
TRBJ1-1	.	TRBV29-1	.	TGCAGCGTTGAAGATCTAGCCCATCGGGGAGCTTTCTTT	CSVEDLAHRGAFF
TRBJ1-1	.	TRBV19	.	TGTGCCAGTAGTAGCCAGGGAGGCACTGAAGCTTTCTTT	CASSSQGGTEAFF
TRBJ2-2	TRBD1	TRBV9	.	TGTGCCAGCAGCGCCCGACAGGGGACGAACACCGGGGAGCTGTTTTTT	CASSARQGTNTGELFF
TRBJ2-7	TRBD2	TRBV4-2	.	TGTGCCAGCAGCCAAGATGCCGGGACTAGCTCCTACGAGCAGTACTTC	CASSQDAGTSSYEQYF
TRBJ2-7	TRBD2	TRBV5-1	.	TGCGCCAGCAGCTCTCGACTAGCAACCATCTACGAGCAGTACTTC	CASSSRLATIYEQYF
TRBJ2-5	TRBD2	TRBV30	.	TGTGCCTGGAGCACCGGGGGGGTTCAAGAGACCCAGTACTTC	CAWSTGGVQETQYF
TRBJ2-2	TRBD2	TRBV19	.	TGTGCCAGTAGGAGGACTAGCGGGGGATTCACCGGGGAGCTGTTTTTT	CASRRTSGGFTGELFF
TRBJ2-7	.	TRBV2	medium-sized	TGTGCCAGCAGGGGCACAGGGCTCTACGAGCAGTACTTC	CASRGTGLYEQYF
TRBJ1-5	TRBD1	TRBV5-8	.	TGTGCCAGCAGCCTTAATCAGGGGGCGAGCAATCAGCCCCAGCATTTT	CASSLNQGASNQPQHF
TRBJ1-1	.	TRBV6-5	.	TGTGCCAGCAGTTACCGTAACACTGAAGCTTTCTTT	CASSYRNTEAFF
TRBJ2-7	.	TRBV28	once	TGTGCCAGCAGTTTTGAGGGTTCCCGCTACGAGCAGTACTTC	CASSFEGSRYEQYF
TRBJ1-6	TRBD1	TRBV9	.	TGTGCCAGCAGCGTAGAAAGTACGGGACAGTATAATTCACCCCTCCACTTT	CASSVESTGQYNSPLHF
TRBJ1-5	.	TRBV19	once	TGTGCCACTAATGACAGCCCCAATCAGCCCCAGCATTTT	CATNDSPNQPQHF
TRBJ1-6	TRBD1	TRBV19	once	TGTGCCAGTAGTTTCGACAGGGGGCACTCACCCCTCCACTTT	CASSFDRGHSPLHF
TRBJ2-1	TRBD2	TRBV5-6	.	TGTGCCAGCAGCCCGCCGGCGGGACTAGCGGCAGCTGAGCAGTTCTTC	CASSPPAGLAAAEQFF
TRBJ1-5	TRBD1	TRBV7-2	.	TGTGCCAGCAGCTCCGGGACAGGGGCCAATCAGCCCCAGCATTTT	CASSSGTGANQPQHF
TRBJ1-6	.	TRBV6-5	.	TGTGCCAGCAGGGGGCGAATAGGTTCACCCCTCCACTTT	CASRGRIGSPLHF
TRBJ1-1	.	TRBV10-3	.	TGTGCCATCAGTGAGCTCCCCTCGAGGACTGAAGCTTTCTTT	CAISELPSRTEAFF
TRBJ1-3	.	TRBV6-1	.	TGTGCCAGCAGTGAATTTTTGGTGGGGCAGGGCTCTGGAAACACCATATATTTT	CASSEFLVGQGSGNTIYF
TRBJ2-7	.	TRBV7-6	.	TGTGCCAGCGGCCGAAGCTCTGGAGAAGGGCAGTACTTC	CASGRSSGEGQYF
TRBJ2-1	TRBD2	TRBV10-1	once	TGCGCCAGCAGTCCACAATCTACTAGCGGGAGCTCCTACAATGAGCAGTTCTTC	CASSPQSTSGSSYNEQFF